The 25 T cell receptor beta chains below come from one sample, sequenced in a study of identical twins. TCRdb re-called the 5' RACE reads with MiXCR, one entry per CDR3 protein. The sample has 1.5 million or so distinct CDR3 sequences; 32% are singletons. Sequencing was performed on cord blood. The receptor set was obtained from a newborn girl in good health.

As regards this clonotype: One junction end disagrees with the germline gene, perhaps due to a read error. This chain links TRBV2 with TRBJ1-2, with TRBD1 matching over 7 bases. There are 17 residues in the CDR3. Germline-derived CDR1 and CDR2 are SNHLY and FYNNEI. CDR3: CASSESGVPGGNYGCTF. The CDR3 DNA reads as TGTGCCAGCAGTGAATCCGGGGTACCAGGGGGTAACTATGGCTGCACCTTC.

This rearrangement joins TRBV7-9 to TRBJ1-5; possibly TRBD1 for D (6 bases). The ends were cut back, 5 bases at V and 9 bases at J, with 11 bases in the middle. The CDR3 is 12 residues long. Germline V gene data show CDR1 as SEHNR and CDR2 as FQNEAQ (reference sequence). The CDR3 protein is CASSNTGTPQHF. Here the CDR3 DNA reads TGTGCCAGCAGCAACACAGGGACGCCCCAGCATTTT.

This rearrangement joins TRBV24-1 to TRBJ2-3; 9 nucleotides agree with TRBD2. The germline CDR1 and CDR2 sequences are KGHDR and SFDVKD. The CDR3 length is 15 residues. V shed 3 bases and J 5 bases; nucleotides not matched to a gene: 5. CDR3 DNA: TGTGCCACCAGTGATACGCGGGGGGGCGGAGATACGCAGTATTTT. Its translation is CATSDTRGGGDTQYF.

The chain carries TRBV18 and TRBJ2-2; 7 bases line up with TRBD2. V trimming: 4 bases; J trimming: 2 bases; junction bases outside the gene matches: 4. The CDR3 consists of 15 residues. Germline V CDR1 and CDR2: KGHSH, LQKENI. CDR3 region: CASSLKAGNTGELFF. CDR3 in DNA: TGTGCCAGCTCACTGAAAGCGGGAAACACCGGGGAGCTGTTTTTT.

The rearrangement joins TRBV15 to TRBJ2-5; no definite D call. From germline, CDR1 is LNHNV and CDR2 YYDKDF (reference sequence). This CDR3 region has 14 residues. Trimming stripped 0 bases from V and 3 bases from J, with 8 bases between. This CDR3 reads CATSRDRAEETQYF. The CDR3 bases are TGTGCCACCAGCAGAGATAGGGCGGAAGAGACCCAGTACTTC.

The rearrangement links TRBV27 to TRBJ2-4; no reliable D call. The CDR3 loop spans 13 amino acids. Germline CDR1 is MNHEY and CDR2 is SMNVEV (reference sequence). Trimming took 5 bases from V and 13 from J, leaving 18 bases between them. CDR3 nucleotides: TGTGCCAGCAGTCCCCACGGTGCTGTAGAGCAGTACTTC. This codes for CASSPHGAVEQYF.

This chain joins TRBV5-4 and TRBJ2-1; 8 nucleotides line up with TRBD2. This CDR3 contains 13 residues. Losses at the gene ends were 1 base for V and 8 bases for J; bases not matched to a gene: 2. Per germline, CDR1 SGHNT and CDR2 YYREEE (reference sequence). The CDR3 sequence is CASSLLREDEQFF. The CDR3 DNA sequence: TGTGCCAGCAGCTTGTTGCGGGAGGATGAGCAGTTCTTC.

The V and J genes are TRBV27 and TRBJ2-7, with TRBD2 matching 8 bases. There are 16 residues in the CDR3. Trimming at V came to 2 bases and at J to 6 bases, leaving 12 bases not matched to a gene. The germline V gene encodes CDR1 MNHEY and CDR2 SMNVEV (reference sequence). The chain's CDR3 is CASSLQAYREGVEQYF. The CDR3 bases are TGTGCCAGCAGTTTACAGGCCTACCGGGAGGGGGTCGAGCAGTACTTC.

This chain links TRBV11-2 with TRBJ2-1; D call uncertain. The CDR3 loop spans 13 amino acids. With 4 bases removed from V and 5 bases from J, the gap between germline ends came to 9 bases. CDR1 SGHAT and CDR2 FQNNGV come from the germline V gene. The CDR3 loop reads CASSYDPHNEQFF. The DNA of the CDR3 is TGTGCCAGCAGCTATGACCCCCACAATGAGCAGTTCTTC.

This clonotype was detected a few times. This sequence joins TRBV20-1 and TRBJ2-1; a possible D gene is TRBD2 (7 bases). CDR1 is DFQATT and CDR2 is SNEGSKA in the germline V gene (reference sequence). CDR3 length equals 12 residues. Trimming removed 4 bases from V and 10 bases from J, with 14 bases in between. DNA of the CDR3: TGCAGTGCTACTCCCGGGGGGCGGGAGCAGTTCTTC. Its translation is CSATPGGREQFF.

The chain couples TRBV10-3 to TRBJ2-2, with 14 bases matching TRBD2. The CDR3 has 20 residues. The V segment lost 6 bases and the J segment 7 bases; nucleotides outside the gene matches: 19. The germline CDR1 and CDR2 sequences are ENHRY and SYGVKD. This chain's CDR3 is CAIRPPGLAGEPRSSGELFF. CDR3 bases: TGTGCCATCAGGCCTCCGGGACTAGCGGGAGAACCCAGGTCGAGCGGGGAGCTGTTTTTT.

Only a few counts were recorded for this clonotype. The chain combines TRBV20-1 with TRBJ2-4; D remains unclear. The CDR3 sequence is 15 residues long. CDR1 is DFQATT, CDR2 SNEGSKA, per germline (reference sequence). V lost 0 bases, J lost 0 bases, and 9 bases lay in between. The CDR3 region has the DNA TGCAGTGCTAGAGATAGGCTGCTAGCCAAAAACATTCAGTACTTC. It yields the protein CSARDRLLAKNIQYF.

This clonotype was counted a single time. The CDR3 nucleotides are TGCAGTGTACTAGCGTATAGGGCCGGGGAGCTGTTTTTT. Translating gives CSVLAYRAGELFF. The chain carries TRBV20-1 and TRBJ2-2, with 7 bases matching TRBD2. The trim removed 7 bases at V and 6 bases at J, leaving 8 bases unmatched. Looked up from germline, CDR1 is DFQATT and CDR2 is SNEGSKA (reference sequence). This CDR3 is 13 amino acids long.

This chain joins TRBV20-1 and TRBJ1-5, with D unclear. Germline V gene data show CDR1 as DFQATT and CDR2 as SNEGSKA (reference sequence). The CDR3 spans 12 residues. V lost 6 bases and J lost 0, with 6 bases in between. Written as DNA, the CDR3 is TGCAGTGCCCAAATTAGCAATCAGCCCCAGCATTTT. This codes for CSAQISNQPQHF.

A few counts support this clonotype. The rearrangement joins TRBV19 to TRBJ2-1; 9 bases match TRBD2. J lost 8 bases, V lost 1 base, and 6 bases had no gene match. This CDR3 is 15 amino acids long. CDR1 is LNHDA, CDR2 SQIVND, per germline (reference sequence). The CDR3 nucleotides read TGTGCCAGTAGTATAGCGACTAGCGGAGGCTATGAGCAGTTCTTC. This translates into CASSIATSGGYEQFF.

This rearrangement joins TRBV24-1 to TRBJ2-5, with TRBD1 matching 10 bases. With V trimmed by 5 bases and J by 1 base, 6 bases remained unmatched. Per germline, CDR1 KGHDR and CDR2 SFDVKD. This CDR3 has 16 residues. Here the CDR3 DNA reads TGTGCCACCAGTGGTAGGACAGGGGGAAGCCAAGAGACCCAGTACTTC. Amino acids: CATSGRTGGSQETQYF.

A few counts support this clonotype. The chain uses TRBV20-1 and TRBJ1-4; the D gene is possibly TRBD1 (5 bases). CDR1 and CDR2 (germline): DFQATT, SNEGSKA (reference sequence). V lost 7 bases and J lost 2, with 11 bases in between. The CDR3 loop spans 13 amino acids. The CDR3 here is CSVREGTNEKLFF. In DNA, the CDR3 is TGCAGTGTCAGGGAAGGGACTAATGAAAAACTGTTTTTT.

At least ten counts were recorded for this clonotype. The J gene is TRBJ2-7, the V gene TRBV3-1; no definite D call. CDR3 length: 11 residues. Trimming left V 1 base short and J 5 bases short, with 3 bases between. Germline V gene lookup returns CDR1 LGHDT and CDR2 YNNKEL (reference sequence). The CDR3 sequence is CASSQVHEQYF. The CDR3 DNA reads as TGTGCCAGCAGCCAAGTCCACGAGCAGTACTTC.

This chain connects TRBV29-1 to TRBJ1-1, with TRBD1 identical over 8 bases. The V gene's germline CDR1 is SQVTM and CDR2 ANQGSEA. The V segment lost 3 bases and the J segment 0 bases; nucleotides outside the gene matches: 3. This CDR3 is 14 amino acids long. The CDR3 loop is CSVERTGMNTEAFF. The CDR3 DNA reads as TGCAGCGTTGAGAGGACAGGGATGAACACTGAAGCTTTCTTT.

This clonotype was counted a few times. The rearrangement uses TRBV10-3 and TRBJ2-7, with TRBD1 matching 8 bases. This CDR3 spans 12 amino acids. V was clipped by 8 bases and J by 3 bases; unmatched bases: 3. Germline loops: CDR1 ENHRY, CDR2 SYGVKD. The CDR3 is CAIGGQVYEQYF. In nucleotides, the CDR3 is TGTGCCATCGGGGGACAGGTCTACGAGCAGTACTTC.

The chain links TRBV2 to TRBJ2-5; TRBD2 matches at 7 bases. Germline assignment: CDR1 SNHLY and CDR2 FYNNEI. The CDR3 is made up of 15 amino acids. Trimming removed 3 bases from V and 1 base from J; junction bases left unmatched: 5. This CDR3 is CASSERGRAQETQYF. In DNA, the CDR3 is TGTGCCAGCAGTGAGCGCGGGAGAGCCCAAGAGACCCAGTACTTC.

V is TRBV27 and J is TRBJ2-7, with D perhaps TRBD1 or TRBD2 (5 bases each). Germline V gene data show CDR1 as MNHEY and CDR2 as SMNVEV (reference sequence). V dropped 2 bases and J dropped 0 bases, with 11 bases sitting between them. This CDR3 comprises 15 residues. The CDR3 loop is CASSLTGPSSYEQYF. The CDR3 DNA reads as TGTGCCAGCAGTTTAACGGGGCCGAGCTCCTACGAGCAGTACTTC.

The rearrangement uses TRBV20-1 and TRBJ1-6, with 10 positions matching TRBD1. V was pared by 6 bases and J by 11 bases, with 1 base of the junction left unmatched. Germline V gene lookup returns CDR1 DFQATT and CDR2 SNEGSKA (reference sequence). This CDR3 has 11 amino acids. The CDR3 bases are TGCAGTGCGGACAGGGGGACACCCCTCCACTTT. Translating it yields CSADRGTPLHF.

This clonotype was detected many times. The chain joins TRBV29-1 to TRBJ2-1; TRBD2 matches 7 bases. This CDR3 is 12 amino acids long. Germline V gene lookup returns CDR1 SQVTM and CDR2 ANQGSEA. After removal of 7 bases from V and 5 bases from J, the junction contained 5 bases not matched to a gene. The CDR3 DNA reads TGCAGCGGGACTAGAAGTAACAATGAGCAGTTCTTC. Translated, it gives CSGTRSNNEQFF.

The chain couples TRBV20-1 to TRBJ2-3; TRBD2 agrees at 14 bases. The germline CDR1 and CDR2 sequences are DFQATT and SNEGSKA (reference sequence). This CDR3 comprises 18 residues. The V gene end was trimmed by 0 bases and the J gene end by 4 bases; junction bases not matched to a gene: 9. In DNA, the CDR3 is TGCAGTGCTAGAGATACTCGGGGACTAGCGGGGGAGGCAGATACGCAGTATTTT. Protein sequence: CSARDTRGLAGEADTQYF.